These 28 T cell receptor beta chains were all obtained from the same sample, sequenced in a study of shared clonotypes between healthy human individuals. Assay: immunoSEQ multiplex PCR; the TCRdb copy retains only in-frame clones and omits some. The sample lists approximately 2.5 million clones, over 85% occurring once. The sample consisted of naive CD4+ T cells from PBMCs. The sample's subset: CD45RA+ positively selected. These receptors were taken from a man aged 18 to 35 in good health. Some clones in this sample may be carry-over from other donors' samples.

The chain is built from TRBV29-1 and TRBJ1-4; no definite D call. CDR3 length: 13 residues. The V end lost 4 bases, the J end lost 8 bases, and 14 bases lay between the germline ends. Germline loops: CDR1 SQVTM, CDR2 ANQGSEA. In DNA, the CDR3 is TGCAGCGTTGTCCGGGATCTCGGGGAAAAACTGTTTTTT. It translates to CSVVRDLGEKLFF.

The chain employs TRBV5-4 and TRBJ1-6; D call uncertain. Trimming removed 1 base at V and 5 bases at J, with 7 bases between. CDR1 and CDR2 (germline): SGHNT, YYREEE (reference sequence). CDR3 length equals 14 residues. Written as DNA, the CDR3 is TGTGCCAGCAGCTTGCTGCGGGATAATTCACCCCTCCACTTT. Translated, it gives CASSLLRDNSPLHF.

The table lists this clone with a count of one. This chain joins TRBV29-1 and TRBJ1-1; 7 nucleotides line up with TRBD1. The germline gives CDR1 SQVTM, CDR2 ANQGSEA. V trimming: 4 bases; J trimming: 2 bases; junction bases outside the gene matches: 10. This CDR3 has 15 amino acids. The CDR3 reads CSVGGPGQLNTEAFF. In DNA form, the CDR3 reads TGCAGCGTTGGAGGACCGGGACAGCTAAACACTGAAGCTTTCTTT.

In the case of this clone: An end of the junction differs from the germline gene, which may be a read error. This rearrangement joins TRBV5-1 to TRBJ1-1, with no clear D. The CDR3 is 16 residues long. Germline V gene data show CDR1 as SGHRS and CDR2 as YFSETQ. The CDR3 DNA follows: TGCGCCAGCAGCTTGCCACCGGCCGGTGGGCCATCTGACGCTTTCTTT. Translation: CASSLPPAGGPSDAFF.

The rearrangement uses TRBV5-1 and TRBJ2-2, with D maybe TRBD1 (5 bases). V shed 0 bases and J shed 2 bases, with 8 bases lying between them. CDR3 length equals 15 residues. Looked up from germline, CDR1 is SGHRS and CDR2 is YFSETQ. CDR3: CASSLVQDNTGELFF. CDR3 nucleotide sequence: TGCGCCAGCAGCTTGGTACAGGACAACACCGGGGAGCTGTTTTTT.

The chain combines TRBV19 with TRBJ1-3, with TRBD1 matching over 10 bases. CDR3 length equals 18 residues. Germline-derived CDR1 and CDR2 are LNHDA and SQIVND (reference sequence). Losses at the gene ends were 6 bases for V and 1 base for J; bases not matched to a gene: 12. CDR3 DNA: TGTGCCAGTAGGAAAAACCAGGGACAGGGGAAATCTGGAAACACCATATATTTT. This encodes CASRKNQGQGKSGNTIYF.

This clone came up once. The chain links TRBV9 to TRBJ2-2; a weak D match, TRBD1 (5 bases). V was cut by 4 bases and J by 1 base, with 11 bases left in between. The length of the CDR3 is 15 residues. CDR1 is SGDLS, CDR2 YYNGEE, per germline. CDR3 loop: CASSPRQLNTGELFF. The DNA for the CDR3 is TGTGCCAGCAGCCCCCGACAGCTGAACACCGGGGAGCTGTTTTTT. Full variable domain (remainder filled in from reference TRBV9 and TRBJ2-2): DSGVTQTPKHLITATGQRVTLRCSPRSGDLSVYWYQQSLDQGLQFLIQYYNGEERAKGNILERFSAQQFPDLHSELNLSSLELGDSALYFCASSPRQLNTGELFFGEGSRLTVL.

For this clone: This sample also contains other DNA sequences that code for the same CDR3. This rearrangement joins TRBV7-9 to TRBJ2-1, with a tentative D call TRBD2 (5 bases). Germline CDR1 is SEHNR and CDR2 is FQNEAQ (reference sequence). V was trimmed by 2 bases and J by 8 bases, leaving 10 bases between them. The CDR3 sequence is 13 residues long. CDR3 in amino acids: CASSLLGSDEQFF. For the CDR3, the DNA is TGTGCCAGCAGCTTATTGGGTAGCGATGAGCAGTTCTTC.

The CDR3 protein is CASSLTFGGTGELFF. Here the CDR3 DNA reads TGTGCCAGCAGCTTGACTTTTGGGGGGACCGGGGAGCTGTTTTTT. The gene calls are TRBV7-9 and TRBJ2-2; perhaps TRBD2 as D (6 bases). V was cut by 3 bases and J by 5 bases, with 13 bases left in between. There are 15 residues in the CDR3. Looked up from germline, CDR1 is SEHNR and CDR2 is FQNEAQ (reference sequence).

This clone was detected only once. The chain employs TRBV15 and TRBJ2-1, with a tentative D call TRBD1 (5 bases). V dropped 5 bases and J dropped 4 bases, with 15 bases sitting between them. The CDR3 totals 15 residues. Germline V gene lookup returns CDR1 LNHNV and CDR2 YYDKDF (reference sequence). The CDR3 protein is CATSSRNRQYNEQFF. DNA of the CDR3: TGTGCCACCAGCTCCCGGAATCGACAGTACAATGAGCAGTTCTTC.

The chain's CDR3 is CASSEPTPLAGVQTGELFF. The DNA for the CDR3 is TGTGCCAGCAGTGAACCCACGCCTCTAGCGGGAGTACAGACCGGGGAGCTGTTTTTT. This chain joins TRBV6-1 and TRBJ2-2; 10 bases are shared with TRBD2. Per the germline V gene, CDR1 is MNHNS and CDR2 is SASEGT. V lost 2 bases and J lost 5; bases outside the gene matches: 14. The CDR3 totals 19 residues.

This chain connects TRBV2 to TRBJ2-1, with D unclear. Germline V gene sequence: CDR1 SNHLY, CDR2 FYNNEI. V was trimmed by 6 bases and J by 0 bases, leaving 6 bases between them. The length of the CDR3 is 13 residues. DNA of the CDR3: TGTGCCAGCAGGGCTAACTCCTACAATGAGCAGTTCTTC. Protein: CASRANSYNEQFF.

This rearrangement joins TRBV5-1 to TRBJ2-3; perhaps TRBD2 as D (6 bases). The germline V and J ends were trimmed by 4 bases and 4 bases, with 22 bases remaining between them. Germline V gene sequence: CDR1 SGHRS, CDR2 YFSETQ. This CDR3 is built from 17 residues. The chain's CDR3 is CASSPRPSGEGPDTQYF. The CDR3 region has the DNA TGCGCCAGCAGCCCCAGACCTTCGGGAGAGGGGCCAGATACGCAGTATTTT. Full variable domain (remainder filled in from reference TRBV5-1 and TRBJ2-3): KAGVTQTPRYLIKTRGQQVTLSCSPISGHRSVSWYQQTPGQGLQFLFEYFSETQRNKGNFPGRFSGRQFSNSRSEMNVSTLELGDSALYLCASSPRPSGEGPDTQYFGPGTRLTVL.

The V call is TRBV7-2, the J call TRBJ2-2; 8 nucleotides line up with TRBD2. The CDR3 loop spans 15 amino acids. Per germline, CDR1 SGHTA and CDR2 FQGNSA. V lost 5 bases, J lost 8 bases, and 10 bases stayed unmatched. In DNA form, the CDR3 reads TGTGCCAGCAGCGCGCTAGCGGGCGGGACTGGGGAGCTGTTTTTT. It is translated as CASSALAGGTGELFF.

This clone was observed a few times. The J gene is TRBJ1-3, the V gene TRBV5-1; 9 bases match TRBD1. Losses at the gene ends were 0 bases for V and 2 bases for J; bases not matched to a gene: 3. Germline values: CDR1 SGHRS, CDR2 YFSETQ. CDR3 length: 16 residues. The CDR3 here is CASSLGGQGAGNTIYF. The CDR3 nucleotides read TGCGCCAGCAGCTTGGGGGGACAGGGTGCTGGAAACACCATATATTTT.

About this clone itself: Different DNA sequences within this sample yield the same CDR3. This chain connects TRBV5-4 to TRBJ2-7; no definite D call. This CDR3 has 13 amino acids. Trimming took off 1 base at V and 2 bases at J, with 7 bases between the two ends. Germline V gives CDR1 SGHNT, CDR2 YYREEE (reference sequence). The chain's CDR3 is CASSLSGTYEQYF. The DNA of the CDR3 is TGTGCCAGCAGCTTGTCGGGTACCTACGAGCAGTACTTC.

The rearrangement joins TRBV7-9 to TRBJ1-2, with a weak D call TRBD1 (6 bases). The CDR3 covers 15 residues. The V gene's germline CDR1 is SEHNR and CDR2 FQNEAQ (reference sequence). The germline V and J ends were trimmed by 1 base and 1 base, with 10 bases remaining between them. CDR3 sequence reads: CASSLDRAFNYGYTF. CDR3 coding DNA: TGTGCCAGCAGCTTAGACAGGGCTTTTAACTATGGCTACACCTTC.

As for this clone: This sample includes further DNA sequences coding for the same CDR3. The rearrangement joins TRBV6-1 to TRBJ1-5; 9 bases are a match to TRBD1. Germline-derived CDR1 and CDR2 are MNHNS and SASEGT. The CDR3 runs to 13 residues. The trim removed 6 bases at V and 4 bases at J, leaving 1 base unmatched. CDR3 sequence: CASRGQGNQPQHF. CDR3 in DNA: TGTGCCAGCAGAGGACAGGGGAATCAGCCCCAGCATTTT.

The chain links TRBV13 to TRBJ1-1; D unclear. This CDR3 is built from 14 residues. Germline values: CDR1 PRHDT, CDR2 FYEKMQ (reference sequence). The ends were cut back, 3 bases at V and 4 bases at J, with 12 bases in the middle. This chain's CDR3 is CASSLVGYITEAFF. The CDR3 DNA reads TGTGCCAGCAGCTTGGTTGGGTACATCACTGAAGCTTTCTTT.

The count of this clone is one. This chain connects TRBV7-9 to TRBJ1-5, with 7 positions matching TRBD1. The CDR3 sequence is 15 residues long. V shed 5 bases, J shed 7 bases, and the junction held 11 bases outside the gene matches. In germline, CDR1 is SEHNR, CDR2 FQNEAQ (reference sequence). The CDR3 DNA sequence: TGTGCCAGCAGCAGCGACAGGGAGGGGGACCAGCCCCAGCATTTT. Amino acids: CASSSDREGDQPQHF.

This chain's CDR3 is CASSYAGGNTYEQYF. The CDR3 DNA reads as TGTGCCAGCAGCTATGCGGGGGGGAATACCTACGAGCAGTACTTC. This chain connects TRBV7-3 to TRBJ2-7; 9 bases match TRBD2. Germline trimming cut 4 bases from V and 2 bases from J; bases unmatched to any gene: 6. CDR3 length: 15 residues. Germline-derived CDR1 and CDR2 are SGHTA and FQGTGA.

This chain links TRBV4-2 with TRBJ1-5; the match to TRBD1 covers 10 bases. The CDR3 runs 15 residues. With V trimmed by 1 base and J by 4 bases, 1 base remained unmatched. CDR1 and CDR2 from the germline V gene are LGHNA and YNFKEQ. CDR3 sequence: CASSQGTGGNQPQHF. The CDR3 DNA reads TGTGCCAGCAGCCAAGGGACAGGGGGAAATCAGCCCCAGCATTTT.

CDR3 sequence: CASSQGPGTGVYEQYF. For the CDR3, the DNA is TGTGCCAGCAGCCAAGGTCCCGGGACAGGGGTCTACGAGCAGTACTTC. The genes are TRBV14 and TRBJ2-7; 10 bases agree with TRBD1. Germline trimming cut 1 base from V and 3 bases from J; bases unmatched to any gene: 6. Germline V gives CDR1 SGHDN, CDR2 FVKESK. The CDR3 contains 16 residues.

The chain recombines TRBV27 with TRBJ1-1, with D perhaps matching TRBD1 (6 bases). In germline, CDR1 is MNHEY, CDR2 SMNVEV (reference sequence). The CDR3 spans 17 residues. Trimming took 4 bases from V and 1 from J, leaving 19 bases between them. CDR3: CASSSYQGRPGNTEAFF. The CDR3 nucleotides read TGTGCCAGCAGTTCATATCAGGGGCGACCCGGGAACACTGAAGCTTTCTTT.

A note on this clone: Different DNA sequences within this sample yield the same CDR3. The V and J genes are TRBV7-3 and TRBJ2-2, with no clear D. The germline V gene encodes CDR1 SGHTA and CDR2 FQGTGA. This CDR3 is 15 amino acids long. Trimming pared 2 bases from V and 0 bases from J, leaving 7 bases between. The CDR3 reads CASSLLGTNTGELFF. CDR3 sequence (DNA): TGTGCCAGCAGCTTACTGGGGACGAACACCGGGGAGCTGTTTTTT.

The chain has TRBV11-2 and TRBJ2-2; 9 bases are shared with TRBD2. J gave up 6 bases and V 3 bases, and 17 bases lay outside the gene matches. The CDR3 has 19 residues. Germline CDR1 is SGHAT and CDR2 is FQNNGV. The CDR3 region has the DNA TGTGCCAGCAGCTTTCTGGCCAGTGGGGCGGGAGGGCCTCCCGGGGAGCTGTTTTTT. It codes for CASSFLASGAGGPPGELFF. Variable domain in full (rest from reference TRBV11-2 and TRBJ2-2): EAGVAQSPRYKIIEKRQSVAFWCNPISGHATLYWYQQILGQGPKLLIQFQNNGVVDDSQLPKDRFSAERLKGVDSTLKIQPAKLEDSAVYLCASSFLASGAGGPPGELFFGEGSRLTVL.

The chain links TRBV27 to TRBJ2-7; 8 bases align to TRBD2. The germline gives CDR1 MNHEY, CDR2 SMNVEV (reference sequence). This CDR3 is 15 amino acids long. V lost 3 bases to trimming and J lost 1 base; unmatched junction nucleotides: 5. The CDR3 DNA reads as TGTGCCAGCAGTTTGGGAGCGGGAGTTTCCTACGAGCAGTACTTC. Protein product: CASSLGAGVSYEQYF.

The chain carries TRBV11-2 and TRBJ1-4, with D maybe TRBD1 (5 bases). The CDR3 is 15 amino acids. Germline values: CDR1 SGHAT, CDR2 FQNNGV. With 1 base removed from V and 4 bases from J, the gap between germline ends came to 10 bases. This chain's CDR3 is CASSLGRDINEKLFF. CDR3 bases: TGTGCCAGCAGCTTAGGCAGGGATATTAATGAAAAACTGTTTTTT.